This is a list of T cell receptor beta chains from one sample in a study of blood T cell repertoires in COVID-19. Libraries were prepared by immunoSEQ multiplex PCR; TCRdb keeps only in-frame clonotypes and omits some of them. The top ten clones hold approximately 0.96% of a sample with over 300,000 clones, roughly 90% of them seen once. The sample was PBMCs or T cells enriched from blood (not recorded which). These TCRs come from a woman aged 25-40 years with acute COVID-19. Both conserved end residues are part of each CDR3. D genes are given only for firm matches. The size entry is marked missing in some rows and otherwise reads once, few, many or a size class.

D gene	V gene	J gene	clone size	CDR3 DNA	CDR3 protein
TRBD1	TRBV28	TRBJ1-4	.	TGTGCCAGCAGAAAAGGGACAGGGGGAGAAAAACTGTTTTTT	CASRKGTGGEKLFF
TRBD1	TRBV6-5	TRBJ1-5	.	TGTGCCAGCACCACCGACAGGGATCAGCCCCAGCATTTT	CASTTDRDQPQHF
TRBD1	TRBV3-1/TRBV3-2	TRBJ1-2	.	TGTGCCAGCAGCCAAGGAGGACAGGCCAAGGCCTATGGCTACACCTTC	CASSQGGQAKAYGYTF
.	TRBV5-1	TRBJ1-1	.	TGCGCCAGCAGCCGAGGCCCGGGCACTGAAGCTTTCTTT	CASSRGPGTEAFF
.	TRBV24-1	TRBJ2-7	.	TGTGCCACCAGTGACAGTTATTACGAGCAGTACTTC	CATSDSYYEQYF
.	TRBV2	TRBJ1-6	.	TGTGCCAGCAGCCTAAGTGATAATTCACCCCTCCACTTT	CASSLSDNSPLHF
TRBD2	TRBV7-6	TRBJ2-3	.	TGTGCCAGCAGCACTAGCGGGGGGCCAGATACGCAGTATTTT	CASSTSGGPDTQYF
TRBD1	TRBV13	TRBJ2-7	.	TGTGCCAGCAGCTTACAGGGGGCGTCCGAGCAGTACTTC	CASSLQGASEQYF
TRBD2	TRBV30	TRBJ2-3	.	TGTGCCTGCTACCGGAGGACTAGCGGGGTTGCAGATACGCAGTATTTT	CACYRRTSGVADTQYF
.	TRBV20-1	TRBJ1-5	.	TGCAGTGCTAGAGCCTCAGGGCTCCAGCATTTT	CSARASGLQHF
.	TRBV18	TRBJ2-7	.	TGTGCCAGCTCACCAGGGGGCAGCTCTTTTTACGAGCAGTACTTC	CASSPGGSSFYEQYF
TRBD1	TRBV27	TRBJ2-7	few	TGTGCCAGCAGGCAAAGACAGGGGCTGCTCGAGCAGTACTTC	CASRQRQGLLEQYF
.	TRBV3-1/TRBV3-2	TRBJ1-4	.	TGTGCCAGCAGCCAAAATGGGCAGGGGAATGAAAAACTGTTTTTT	CASSQNGQGNEKLFF
TRBD1	TRBV19	TRBJ1-5	.	TGTGCCAGTAGTACTCAGACAGGGGGCCCATATAGCAATCAGCCCCAGCATTTT	CASSTQTGGPYSNQPQHF
TRBD1	TRBV6-5	TRBJ1-2	.	TGTGCCAGCAGGGACCGGGACAGGGGCCCCTCCGGCTACACCTTC	CASRDRDRGPSGYTF
TRBD1	TRBV6-5	TRBJ1-2	.	TGTGCCAGCAGTCCCCGGACAGGCGGGGGCTACACCTTC	CASSPRTGGGYTF
TRBD1	TRBV10-3	TRBJ1-6	.	TGTGCCATCAGACCCGACAGGGGAGTTCGGTCGGATTCACCCCTCCACTTT	CAIRPDRGVRSDSPLHF
TRBD1	TRBV5-5	TRBJ2-7	.	TGTGCCAGCAGCCCGGACAGGGGCGAGCAGTACTTC	CASSPDRGEQYF
TRBD1	TRBV6-5	TRBJ2-7	.	TGTGCCAGCAGTTTCAGACAGGGGACGGGAGAGCAGTACTTC	CASSFRQGTGEQYF
.	TRBV28	TRBJ2-7	.	TGTGCCAGCAGGGTAACCGGGAGAAGAGGCGAGCAGTACTTC	CASRVTGRRGEQYF
.	TRBV24-1	TRBJ2-1	.	TGTGCCACCAGTGATCCCTCCCCACAGGCCAACCCCTACAATGAGCAGTTCTTC	CATSDPSPQANPYNEQFF
.	TRBV29-1	TRBJ2-1	.	TGCAGCGTTTCTATAATCAATGAGCAGTTCTTC	CSVSIINEQFF
TRBD2	TRBV2	TRBJ2-1	.	TGTGCCAGCAGCCAGAATGGCCTAGCGGGGTCTCAGTTCTTC	CASSQNGLAGSQFF
TRBD2	TRBV7-9	TRBJ2-1	.	TGTGCCAGCAGCTTAGCACCGGGACTAGAGACTTACAATGAGCAGTTCTTC	CASSLAPGLETYNEQFF
TRBD1	TRBV9	TRBJ2-1	.	TGTGCCAGCAGCGTAATAGGGGGCTGGGATGAGCAGTTCTTC	CASSVIGGWDEQFF
.	TRBV6-5	TRBJ2-1	.	TGTGCCAGCAGCCCGGTTAGCTACTCCGATGAGCAGTTCTTC	CASSPVSYSDEQFF
TRBD2	TRBV4-1	TRBJ2-1	.	TGCGCCAGCAGCCTTCTAGCGGGGGGCTCCTACAATGAGCAGTTCTTC	CASSLLAGGSYNEQFF
.	TRBV24-1	TRBJ1-5	.	TGTGCCACCAGTGATAATCAGGGAAGTGGTCAGCCCCAGCATTTT	CATSDNQGSGQPQHF
.	TRBV12-3/TRBV12-4	TRBJ2-5	.	TGTGCCAGCAGTTCCAGGGGTAGGGAGACCCAGTACTTC	CASSSRGRETQYF
TRBD1	TRBV6-4	TRBJ1-1	.	TGTGCCAGCAGAGGACAGGGAATTAACACTGAAGCTTTCTTT	CASRGQGINTEAFF
.	TRBV19	TRBJ2-1	.	TGTGCCAGTAGTATAGAAGGGCCCGGCTCGGGGGAGCAGTTCTTC	CASSIEGPGSGEQFF
TRBD1	TRBV10-2	TRBJ1-1	.	TGCGCCAGCGCCCCAGGGGGTTTGAACACTGAAGCTTTCTTT	CASAPGGLNTEAFF
.	TRBV2	TRBJ1-4	.	TGTGCCAGCAGTGAGTCGACTGCAACTAATGAAAAACTGTTTTTT	CASSESTATNEKLFF
TRBD2	TRBV3-1/TRBV3-2	TRBJ2-3	once	TGTGCCAGCAGCCAGCGCACTAGCGGGGGCACAGATACGCAGTATTTT	CASSQRTSGGTDTQYF
TRBD2	TRBV10-3	TRBJ2-1	.	TGTGCCATCAGTGGGGGGGGGAACAATGAGCAGTTCTTC	CAISGGGNNEQFF
.	TRBV18	TRBJ1-1	.	TGTGCCAGCTCACCACCCCCGGGACAGAACACTGAAGCTTTCTTT	CASSPPPGQNTEAFF
.	TRBV7-3	TRBJ2-1	.	TGTGCCAGCAGCTTCAGGGCCCCCGGCAATGAGCAGTTCTTC	CASSFRAPGNEQFF
TRBD1	TRBV19	TRBJ1-1	.	TGTGCCAGTAGTATAGGGACAGGGGCTGAAGCTTTCTTT	CASSIGTGAEAFF
.	TRBV2	TRBJ1-1	.	TGTGCCAGCAGTGACCCCAGACAGGCCGGGAACACTGAAGCTTTCTTT	CASSDPRQAGNTEAFF
TRBD1	TRBV7-2	TRBJ2-7	.	TGTGCCAGCAGCTTATTCGGACAGGACAGCGTCGGAGACGAGCAGTACTTC	CASSLFGQDSVGDEQYF